This TCR beta chain came from a study of T cell changes during pregnancy in multiple sclerosis. Produced via immunoSEQ multiplex PCR; TCRdb's table is partial and in-frame only. This sample has about 99,000 clones, with approximately 94% found just once. The CDR3 is 13 residues long. Per germline, CDR1 SGHTA and CDR2 FQGNSA. V lost 3 bases and J lost 7, with 10 bases in between. V usage is TRBV7-2 and J usage is TRBJ2-1; possible D gene TRBD2, 5 bases. The sequence was obtained from a female donor with multiple sclerosis, enrolled in a pregnancy study. The starting material was peripheral blood, obtained after pregnancy. DNA for the CDR3: TGTGCCAGCAGCTTCGAGGGCTTAAATGAGCAGTTCTTC. Protein: CASSFEGLNEQFF.